Following are 3 T cell receptor beta chains from one sample sequenced in a study of blood T cells in healthy people across ages. A second 7 to 11 cycle PCR used barcoded and J-beta primers. TCRdb used MiXCR to reprocess the 5' RACE reads, holding one entry per CDR3 protein. The sample includes 790,000 or so distinct CDR3 sequences, 56% of them seen just once. The sequencing input was blood. The receptor source for this set is a man between 35 and 55 years old in good health.

Only a few counts were recorded for this clonotype. The chain has TRBV29-1 and TRBJ2-7; no definite D call. The ends were cut back, 7 bases at V and 4 bases at J, with 8 bases in the middle. Germline V gene data show CDR1 as SQVTM and CDR2 as ANQGSEA. The CDR3 is 10 residues long. The CDR3 DNA reads TGCAGCGCCTCGAATTACGAGCAGTACTTC. It translates to CSASNYEQYF.

This clonotype was observed a few times. The chain recombines TRBV5-1 with TRBJ2-1; tentative D call: TRBD2 (6 bases). Germline V CDR1 and CDR2: SGHRS, YFSETQ. CDR3 length: 14 amino acids. Trimming left V 4 bases short and J 10 bases short, with 18 bases between. CDR3 sequence: CASSAGGLAWEQFF. CDR3 sequence (DNA): TGCGCCAGCAGCGCAGGAGGGCTAGCGTGGGAGCAGTTCTTC.

The chain has TRBV20-1 and TRBJ2-5, with 7 bases identical to TRBD1. Germline CDR1 is DFQATT and CDR2 is SNEGSKA (reference sequence). This CDR3 contains 15 residues. Trimming removed 5 bases from V and 1 base from J; junction bases left unmatched: 10. The CDR3 loop reads CSAFLLRDSQETQYF. In DNA form, the CDR3 reads TGCAGTGCTTTTCTACTCCGGGACAGCCAAGAGACCCAGTACTTC.